This TCR beta chain came from a study of cytomegalovirus exposure and HLA in healthy donors (TCRdb year 2017). About the investigation overall: According to an earlier analysis of around 600 of the donors, roughly 180 million T cells yielded 117 million unique TCR beta sequences and about 280 Gb of sequence data. Roughly 290 gigabases of sequencing data and roughly 80 million unique TCR sequences made up an early release that covered approximately 700 HLA-typed donors. Of the approximately 400 genotyped donors, approximately 81% were placed in the genetic ancestry cluster associated with self-reported Caucasian donors. The study aimed to test whether cataloging public T cell receptors could reveal signatures of past pathogen exposure. Using immunosequencing, the study profiled T cell repertoires from about 610 subjects and related those repertoires to cytomegalovirus serostatus. A separate validation cohort of approximately 120 different subjects was used in addition to the approximately 640-subject first cohort. The study combined high-throughput TCR immunosequencing, statistical association of individual TCRs with disease status, and machine learning to predict cytomegalovirus infection status. A later analysis re-examined previously published TCR beta repertoires from more than 550 donors and added high-resolution HLA genotyping to investigate patterns of TCR occurrence. The later analysis used no new phenotypic data to find candidate immune exposures, relying instead on TCR beta sequences and their occurrence across donors. To decide whether each TCR beta V gene segment behaved as functional or pseudogenic, an earlier analysis of approximately 600 of the donors relied on high-throughput TCR beta sequencing. Donor age, sex, ethnicity and CMV serostatus were compiled together with the repertoire data. A later genetic analysis used genome-wide SNP genotypes for about 60% of the 666 donors, treating that subset as a discovery cohort. All discovery cohort repertoires had been generated using a single sequencing platform. Both class I and class II loci were covered by HLA typing, at four-digit resolution. The number of typed donors differed by locus: about 620-640 for A, B, C, DRB1 and DQB1; 522 for DQA1; about 600 for DPA1; and about 450 for DPB1. Several DR-DQ haplotypes were handled as single units for association and clustering because linkage in the cohort was strong. Across some 400 genotyped donors of the cohort, an average of about 250,000 unique TCR beta nucleotide sequences per donor were sequenced, and roughly 18% of those sequences were non-productive.

To prepare the library, the immunoSEQ multiplex PCR assay was applied. A mixture of 60 forward primers for TCR Vbeta segments and 13 reverse primers for TCR Jbeta segments was used in the multiplex PCR. The CDR3 region of rearranged TCR beta genes was amplified from genomic DNA by a multiplex PCR assay. The Illumina HiSeq System was used to sequence the amplified TCR beta libraries as 87-base-pair reads. On the study's bioinformatics: A later analysis counted about 82 million unique TCR beta chains across the 550 to 750 repertoires, and 9.5 million to 11 million of these chains were shared by at least two donors. Raw reads were error-corrected and collapsed into unique sequences by a nearest-neighbor algorithm in which closely related sequences were merged to remove PCR and sequencing errors. To assign V, D and J gene segments, CDR3 sequences were aligned to IMGT reference sequences. For a sequence to be retained, at least a six-nucleotide match to both a V gene segment and a J gene segment was required. A rearrangement counted as productive if the CDR3 had no stop codons and remained in frame with V and J, and every other rearrangement counted as non-productive. CDR3 was defined according to IMGT convention as the region running from the second conserved V-encoded cysteine to the conserved J-encoded phenylalanine. Sequences without an unambiguous match to a single V gene segment were excluded from the earlier analysis of about 630 of the donors. In an earlier analysis of roughly 500 of the donors, V segments were called functional above 56.7% productive rearrangements and were called segregating when the between-donor standard deviation exceeded 5%. To diagnose cytomegalovirus status from the catalog of TCR beta chain sequences, a statistical classification framework was built. In a later analysis, TCR nucleotide sequences were compared against IMGT/GENE-DB human TR gene sequences so that V and J genes could be assigned. The TCRdist pipeline was used in a later analysis to assign CDR3 sequences and most-parsimonious VDJ recombination scenarios. In a later analysis, every TCR beta chain was defined by the combination of its CDR3 amino acid sequence and its V-gene family, and reads without a unique V-gene family were dropped. To address suspected cross-contamination and a sequencing artifact, a later analysis removed a few hundred highly shared, low-generation-probability nucleotide sequences. For each public chain, a later analysis derived a clonal expansion index from normalized ranks of inferred template counts within each repertoire. In a later analysis, generation probabilities were computed using a VDJ recombination model fitted to out-of-frame rearrangements, and the results were checked against IGoR. In a later analysis, TCR-TCR, TCR-HLA and TCR-CMV co-occurrence was scored with hypergeometric tests, and a repertoire-size bias correction was applied to TCR pairs. A later analysis estimated false discovery rates by permuting HLA or CMV assignments 20 times. In a later analysis, co-occurring TCRs were grouped with DBSCAN, and TCRdist sequence similarity was added when clustering was performed within HLA-allele-positive subsets. For co-occurrence clustering, repertoires with fewer than 30,000 or more than 120,000 public chains were excluded, along with several repertoires with anomalous nucleotide sharing. In TCRdb, the immuneACCESS table is reduced to in-frame sequences with V and J assigned. These tables do not hold every clone; where another copy was compared, an unresolved V gene accounts for under half, and the others remain unexplained. That table is the source of V, J and clone size, and D and trimming were worked out from the DNA. The sample includes more than 75,000 clones, with about four fifths observed a single time. Of the sample, 3% to 4% falls within the top ten clones.

A word on this clone: This receptor's antigen is unknown. No base qualities exist here, and no much larger clone lies one base off it.

In total, 630 or so healthy bone marrow donors made up the cohort. All cohort members were sampled while nominally healthy, although unrecorded immune exposures were likely present. The donor tested CMV seronegative, placing the donor among the 350 or so seronegative members of the cohort. Each donor provided a peripheral blood sample, and peripheral blood mononuclear cells were used for TCR beta sequencing. The Qiagen DNeasy Blood Extraction Kit was used to extract genomic DNA from the blood cell samples. Overall study outcomes, separate from this receptor: It was suggested by the authors that the approach could potentially be generalized to other disease states and immunological phenotypes. Several of the top co-occurrence clusters appeared to be linked to parvovirus B19, influenza, CMV and Epstein-Barr virus, according to a later analysis. Most TCR sequences were observed very rarely across donors, whereas some public TCRs were present in many individuals. A further reported finding was that TCR beta sequences accurately predicted the HLA-A and HLA-B alleles for most subjects in the first cohort. In vitro tests confirmed that a few of the cytomegalovirus-associated TCR beta chains recognize cytomegalovirus antigens. HLA typing was unavailable for some donors at each locus, so association tests used only the typed subset. Because counts were too low, seventeen rarely observed V segments, including chromosome 9 orphons, were left out of the earlier analysis of some 640 of the donors. Linkage disequilibrium might explain the correlated functional status among segregating V segments, but an unknown experimental factor could not be ruled out. A group of highly shared sequence variants was considered likely to be a technical artifact of the sequencing pipeline. When HLA alleles, especially DR and DQ, strongly co-occurred, TCR associations were difficult to assign to individual alleles. The only immune exposure information available for the cohort was CMV serostatus. A later analysis associated about 18,000 TCR beta sequences with specific HLA alleles at a false discovery rate of 0.05. Roughly uniform sequencing depth across donors was assumed in presence/absence analyses, although this assumption may not hold. V-gene and J-gene trimming of TCR beta chains was associated with a missense DCLRE1C variant in a later genetic analysis, and the association was replicated in an independent cohort. An earlier analysis of 450 to 750 of the donors showed that most TCR beta V segments appeared in productive rearrangements either about 87% or about 30% of the time, which broadly matched IMGT annotations. Cytomegalovirus status was reported to be diagnosed by the classifier with high specificity and sensitivity in both the original and validation cohorts. In a later analysis, HLA-associated TCR beta chains were found to be more clonally expanded and to have lower generation probabilities than equally common non-associated chains. The study listed 164 TCR beta chains as associated with cytomegalovirus. Compared with the roughly 670-donor mean, donors in an Asian-associated ancestry cluster had fewer N-insertions in productive TCRs, according to a later genetic analysis. According to a later analysis, most CMV-associated TCR beta chains appeared to be HLA-restricted, and the HLA associations seemed to be driven largely by CMV exposure. Only TCR beta chains were sequenced in this cohort, and the absence of alpha or paired-chain data limited detectable features. A later analysis found that TCR association rates varied across HLA loci, with DRB1 alleles showing the most associated TCRs and HLA-C alleles the fewest.

This receptor was obtained from a woman aged 40 to 50 in good health and CMV-seronegative. The sample consisted of PBMCs.

In nucleotides, the sequence is TGTGCCAGCACTGGGGGGACAGGGTCGATTCGGGAGACCCAGTACTTC. Translated, this gives CASTGGTGSIRETQYF. The sequence joins TRBV7-9 to TRBJ2-5, with 9 bases aligning to TRBD1. Trimmed from V: 7 bases; trimmed from J: 5 bases; junction bases lacking a gene match: 14. The CDR3 contains 16 residues, cysteine and phenylalanine counted. Of the read, only the CDR3 DNA is kept; its 48 bases are in frame from base 1. From a lookup of the germline V gene (reference sequence), CDR1 and CDR2 are SEHNR and FQNEAQ.